The 2 T cell receptor beta chains given below trace back to one sample, sequenced in a study of blood T cell repertoires in COVID-19. The assay was immunoSEQ multiplex PCR, and TCRdb's table has in-frame clones only and misses some. The sample carries a few hundred thousand clones, 75% to 95% recorded once. The sample consisted of peripheral blood. The receptors shown here come from a person between 18 and 30 years old with COVID-19, enrolled during active disease.

The chain joins TRBV5-1 to TRBJ1-6; 9 nucleotides line up with TRBD1. CDR3 size: 17 residues. Looked up from germline, CDR1 is SGHRS and CDR2 is YFSETQ. After removal of 1 base from V and 8 bases from J, the junction contained 10 bases not matched to a gene. CDR3 sequence (DNA): TGCGCCAGCAGCTTGCGGGTCGGGGACAGGGAGTATTCACCCCTCCACTTT. It is translated as CASSLRVGDREYSPLHF.

The chain links TRBV6-6 to TRBJ1-2; TRBD1 matches at 9 bases. Germline CDR1 is MNHNY and CDR2 is SVGAGI (reference sequence). J lost 5 bases, V lost 7 bases, and 11 bases had no gene match. The CDR3 totals 15 residues. CDR3 region: CASTEGTGFGYGYTF. DNA for the CDR3: TGTGCCAGCACCGAAGGGACAGGGTTTGGATATGGCTACACCTTC.